One sample yielded the 13 T cell receptor beta chains listed below, sequenced in a study of shared clonotypes between healthy human individuals. The assay was immunoSEQ multiplex PCR, and TCRdb's table has in-frame clones only and misses some. The data hold more than 550,000 clones, with around 70% observed a single time. What was sequenced was memory CD4+ T cells sorted from blood. The subset is: CD45RA-negative fraction. Every receptor here comes from a woman in her thirties in good health.

The chain joins TRBV29-1 to TRBJ1-2, with no clear D. The germline V gene has CDR1 SQVTM and CDR2 ANQGSEA. The CDR3 is 13 amino acids. V was cut by 4 bases and J by 2 bases, with 11 bases left in between. The CDR3 bases are TGCAGCGTTGTTCGGACCAGCAACTATGGCTACACCTTC. Residues: CSVVRTSNYGYTF.

This clone was recorded once. This chain links TRBV4-1 with TRBJ2-7; 11 positions agree with TRBD1. This CDR3 is built from 16 residues. Looked up from germline, CDR1 is MGHRA and CDR2 is YSYEKL. Unmatched junction bases numbered 6, after V lost 1 base and J lost 4 bases. CDR3 DNA sequence: TGCGCCAGCAGCCAAGTTTTAGGACAGGGGGCTTACGAGCAGTACTTC. It translates to CASSQVLGQGAYEQYF.

The chain has TRBV28 and TRBJ1-5, with a weak D call TRBD1 (5 bases). This CDR3 spans 15 amino acids. Trimming removed 4 bases from V and 3 bases from J, with 13 bases in between. Germline V gives CDR1 MDHEN, CDR2 SYDVKM. In nucleotides, the CDR3 is TGTGCCAGCAGTTCACCCGGACACCCCAATCAGCCCCAGCATTTT. This sequence encodes CASSSPGHPNQPQHF.

The J gene is TRBJ2-1, the V gene TRBV28; 7 positions agree with TRBD2. CDR1 MDHEN and CDR2 SYDVKM come from the germline V gene. V lost 5 bases, J lost 7 bases, and 11 bases stayed unmatched. CDR3 length: 15 amino acids. The CDR3 DNA follows: TGTGCCAGCAGTCAACTTAACGGGAGGTTGAATGAGCAGTTCTTC. Its translation is CASSQLNGRLNEQFF.

The genes are TRBV27 and TRBJ2-7; TRBD2 matches 12 bases. The CDR3 totals 15 residues. The germline CDR1 and CDR2 sequences are MNHEY and SMNVEV (reference sequence). V trimming: 6 bases; J trimming: 3 bases; junction bases outside the gene matches: 6. CDR3 sequence: CASSTATSGSYEQYF. CDR3 bases: TGTGCCAGCAGCACCGCGACTAGCGGGAGCTACGAGCAGTACTTC.

This clone showed up just a few times. This sequence joins TRBV28 and TRBJ1-2; the D gene is possibly TRBD1 (5 bases). The V and J ends lost 11 bases and 4 bases respectively, with 11 bases between them. The germline CDR1 and CDR2 sequences are MDHEN and SYDVKM. This CDR3 region has 11 residues. The CDR3 DNA is TGTGCCGAGACAGACGGCTATGGCTACACCTTC. It encodes CAETDGYGYTF.

The chain joins TRBV21-1 to TRBJ1-1; TRBD1 is the table's D call and was not checked against the DNA. TRBV21-1 is assigned pseudogene status. The CDR3 totals 17 residues. The CDR3 coding sequence is TGTGCCAGCAGGCGATACCGGGACAGGGCCTTTTGGGCTGAAGCTTTCTTT. Protein: CASRRYRDRAFWAEAFF.

The genes are TRBV2 and TRBJ1-5; TRBD1 matches at 9 bases. Looked up from germline, CDR1 is SNHLY and CDR2 is FYNNEI. CDR3 length: 15 amino acids. The V and J ends lost 9 bases and 3 bases, in that order; junction bases with no gene match: 9. CDR3 protein: CASREDRGANQPQHF. CDR3 sequence (DNA): TGTGCCAGTAGAGAGGACAGGGGAGCCAATCAGCCCCAGCATTTT.

The table lists this clone with a few counts. The rearrangement uses TRBV28 and TRBJ2-3; no reliable D call. This CDR3 comprises 15 residues. Trimming removed 5 bases at V and 1 base at J, with 13 bases between. Germline assignment: CDR1 MDHEN and CDR2 SYDVKM. DNA for the CDR3: TGTGCCAGCAGTACTCAGGACCACGGCACAGATACGCAGTATTTT. It translates to CASSTQDHGTDTQYF.

This clone was recorded a few times. The chain uses TRBV19 and TRBJ2-7; D perhaps matches TRBD2 (6 bases). Germline V gene lookup returns CDR1 LNHDA and CDR2 SQIVND (reference sequence). The CDR3 covers 15 residues. Trimming stripped 4 bases from V and 5 bases from J, with 18 bases between. As DNA, the CDR3 is TGTGCCAGTAGTAGTATATCGGGAGAAGCACACGAGCAGTACTTC. Amino acids: CASSSISGEAHEQYF.

This clone was observed a few times. The V and J genes are TRBV10-2 and TRBJ1-2; the D gene is possibly TRBD1 (5 bases). Germline loops: CDR1 WSHSY, CDR2 SAAADI. Between the trimmed V and J ends, which lost 4 bases and 2 bases, there was a span of 11 bases. This CDR3 spans 14 amino acids. The CDR3 bases are TGCGCCAGCAGTGTTTCCAAGGGGAACTATGGCTACACCTTC. It specifies CASSVSKGNYGYTF.

In this sample, this clone turned up many times. The chain links TRBV5-1 to TRBJ2-3; D ambiguous. V lost 0 bases to trimming and J lost 3 bases, with 14 bases between them. Germline loops: CDR1 SGHRS, CDR2 YFSETQ. The CDR3 runs to 16 residues. CDR3 protein: CASSLGVDPSTDTQYF. The CDR3 DNA sequence: TGCGCCAGCAGCTTGGGGGTGGACCCTAGTACAGATACGCAGTATTTT.

The chain recombines TRBV28 with TRBJ2-2; D unclear. The CDR3 is made up of 15 amino acids. With 2 bases removed from V and 1 base from J, the gap between germline ends came to 8 bases. Germline V gene sequence: CDR1 MDHEN, CDR2 SYDVKM. In nucleotides, the CDR3 is TGTGCCAGCAGTTTAGAGTTACAGAACACCGGGGAGCTGTTTTTT. This translates into CASSLELQNTGELFF.